This record concerns one T cell receptor beta chain sequence. What this receptor recognizes is not known. No clone much larger than this one lies a single base away; base qualities are absent. The sample is drawn from a study of CD8 T cells in ankylosing spondylitis (dated by TCRdb to 2015 to 2018). Some background on the complete study: To find TCR variants linked to disease, the study profiled T cell receptor beta repertoires in ankylosing spondylitis patients and healthy donors. Peripheral blood was sampled, and synovial fluid was also collected from ankylosing spondylitis patients. The whole study cohort included 95 to 130 healthy donors and some 27 ankylosing spondylitis patients.

What the research found in general, with its limitations: The disease-linked clones had a CD8+ phenotype and were found at relatively low frequencies in peripheral blood. Some TCR beta motif variants had previously been reported in synovial fluid and blood of reactive arthritis patients, which suggested common disease-initiation mechanisms. According to the report, matched synovial fluid samples from ankylosing spondylitis patients were significantly enriched for the disease-linked clones. Blood from ankylosing spondylitis patients appeared to be characterized by a TCR beta motif made up of under ten highly homologous amino acid variants.

Synovial fluid samples were paired with blood samples taken from the same ankylosing spondylitis patients. Including cysteine and phenylalanine, the CDR3 has 18 amino acids. CDR3 DNA is the only sequence kept; it has 54 bases, read in frame from the first base. V is pruned by 6 bases and J by 3 bases, leaving 14 bases of the junction without a gene match. The data were produced on an Illumina HiSeq 2500. Quantitative 5'-RACE with molecular barcodes was the method used to prepare the TCR beta libraries. In the authors' own workflow: To identify disease-linked TCR variants, a new computational method was used, one built on a probabilistic model of VDJ rearrangement. TCRdb reprocessing: public reads trimmed at Q25 with fastp, clones called with MiXCR, in-frame beta chains kept. Duplicate CDR3 protein sequences are folded into a single record with the most common DNA and genes. The V and J calls were not made by the authors but by TCRdb's processing. The sample yields approximately 140,000 distinct CDR3 sequences; around 45% were counted once. Around 15% of the sample comes from the top ten.

The specimen was synovial fluid, either unsorted or a sorted T cell fraction (not recorded which). The sequence was collected from a male donor with ankylosing spondylitis. The sequence is built from TRBV12-3 or TRBV12-4 and TRBJ2-5; TRBD1 lines up with 12 middle nucleotides. DNA sequence: TGTGCCAGCAGCCCAGCGGGGGACAGGGGGCGGTTAGAAGAGACCCAGTACTTC. This sequence encodes CASSPAGDRGRLEETQYF.